This T cell receptor beta chain was captured in a study of monozygotic twins with inflammatory bowel disease. TCRdb reprocessed the 5' RACE reads, keeping one entry per CDR3 protein, no DNA. Its table records more than 300,000 distinct CDR3 sequences. This CDR3 has 15 residues. The source of this sequence is a human donor with ulcerative colitis or Crohn's disease, or a healthy co-twin of an affected twin (not recorded which). Sequencing input: blood. The V and J genes are TRBV12-3 or TRBV12-4 and TRBJ2-7; the TRBD1 assignment by TCRdb is unverifiable without DNA. The CDR3 region is CASSLNRGSLYEQYF.